Sequencing of this T cell receptor beta chain was carried out in a study of blood T cells in healthy people across ages. The study's findings and limits: A greater number of naive CD4+ cells and higher diversity distinguished long-lived donors from aged donors. Naive T cell percentage strongly correlated with TCR beta diversity.

Sample-barcoded 5' priming and a J-beta primer mix drove a second PCR of roughly 6 to 12 cycles. CDR3-containing paired-end reads numbering at least 2.5 million came from each sample. TCRdb used MiXCR to reprocess the 5' RACE reads, holding one entry per CDR3 protein. The table records about 1,400,000 distinct CDR3 sequences, approximately 63% of them present only once. Germline V gene data show CDR1 as SGHTA and CDR2 as FQGNSA. There are 13 residues in the CDR3. V gave up 4 bases and J gave up 6 bases, with 13 bases separating them. On this clonotype itself: Its antigen remains unknown.

Sequenced: blood. The TCR sequence derives from a man between 18 and 35 years old in good health. The chain joins TRBV7-2 to TRBJ2-7; tentatively, D is TRBD2 (5 bases). CDR3 DNA: TGTGCCAGCAGCTCGGACTTATTCCGCGAGCAGTACTTC. Translated: CASSSDLFREQYF.